This T cell receptor beta chain derives from a study of blood T cell repertoires in COVID-19. Study context: Some COVID-19 samples were acute and others convalescent; all came from the United States, Italy and Spain.

This CDR3 is built from 17 residues. J lost 6 bases, V lost 3 bases, and 12 bases had no gene match. In the study's own analysis: Amplified reference gene primers provided the basis for estimating nucleated cell counts. Sequenced by immunoSEQ multiplex PCR; TCRdb stores in-frame clones only, minus some. The V and J calls and clone size were taken over from that table, and D and trimming were inferred from the DNA. The profile covers 490,000 or so clones, with 70% to 90% appearing a single time and around 7.9% taken by the ten largest. The sample was PBMCs or T cells enriched from blood (not recorded which). This TCR was recovered from a woman aged 55 to 70 who had recovered from COVID-19. This chain links TRBV23-1 with TRBJ1-5; 9 bases align to TRBD1. TRBV23-1 is an ORF, with its function uncertain. Here the CDR3 reads CASSHPLGQGTVQPQHF. The CDR3 bases are TGCGCCAGCAGTCATCCTCTCGGACAGGGGACGGTTCAGCCCCAGCATTTT.